This T cell receptor beta chain was identified in a study of response to subunit inactivated influenza vaccine. Germline assignment: CDR1 LGHDT and CDR2 YNNKEL (reference sequence). The CDR3 runs to 18 residues. Trimming cost V 0 bases and J 2 bases; bases outside gene matches: 7. This clonotype has only a few counts. Its target is not known. Whole-study findings and limits: With each seasonal influenza vaccination, the authors suggested, few new T cells are recruited.

In TCRdb, the RT-PCR reads were re-called with MiXCR into one record per CDR3 protein. The data show around 160,000 distinct CDR3 sequences, approximately 11% seen once. J is TRBJ2-5 and V is TRBV3-1, with 12 bases aligning to TRBD2. The TCR originated in a man in his forties or fifties who received an inactivated influenza vaccine. The specimen comprised non-naive T cells sorted from PBMCs, sampled 45 days after vaccination. DNA of the CDR3: TGTGCCAGCAGCCAAGATGCGTATCTAGCGGGGGGGCAAGAGACCCAGTACTTC. Translated: CASSQDAYLAGGQETQYF.